The 8 T cell receptor beta chains below all came from one sample that was sequenced in a study of CD8+ T cells in alopecia areata. Investigators isolated RNA and reverse transcribed it into cDNA to act as the sequencing template. Assay: immunoSEQ multiplex PCR; the TCRdb copy retains only in-frame clones and omits some. The data contain 95,000 to 150,000 clones, approximately 53% of them seen just once; the ten biggest clones take up just over 0.45%. Described treatment: oral pan-JAK inhibitor, 5-10 mg twice daily. Specimen: CD4+ T cells sorted from blood, collected at week 4, from a patient treated with tofacitinib. The source is a human donor with alopecia areata.

This clone came up many times. The chain is built from TRBV11-2 and TRBJ1-2, with a tentative D call TRBD1 (6 bases). CDR1 is SGHAT, CDR2 FQNNGV, per germline. The CDR3 consists of 13 residues. The ends were cut back, 5 bases at V and 8 bases at J, with 15 bases in the middle. CDR3 sequence: CASSANRDRGYTF. The CDR3 bases are TGTGCCAGCAGCGCCAACAGGGATAGGGGCTACACCTTC. Filled out from reference TRBV11-2 and TRBJ1-2, the complete variable domain reads EAGVAQSPRYKIIEKRQSVAFWCNPISGHATLYWYQQILGQGPKLLIQFQNNGVVDDSQLPKDRFSAERLKGVDSTLKIQPAKLEDSAVYLCASSANRDRGYTFGSGTRLTVV.

This clone was recorded a few times. The chain employs TRBV7-9 and TRBJ2-5; TRBD1 matches 10 bases. This CDR3 has 15 residues. The germline CDR1 and CDR2 sequences are SEHNR and FQNEAQ (reference sequence). Trimming cost V 5 bases and J 5 bases; bases outside gene matches: 8. The CDR3 protein is CASSTRQGARETQYF. CDR3 sequence (DNA): TGTGCCAGCAGCACCCGACAGGGGGCCAGGGAGACCCAGTACTTC.

J is TRBJ2-6 and V is TRBV5-1, with D possibly TRBD1 on 6 matching bases. V lost 1 base and J 4 bases, leaving 12 bases between the germline ends. The CDR3 runs 16 residues. The V gene's germline CDR1 is SGHRS and CDR2 YFSETQ. CDR3 sequence: CASSLSAGAGANVLTF. The CDR3 nucleotides are TGCGCCAGCAGCTTGTCAGCAGGGGCCGGGGCCAACGTCCTGACTTTC.

About this clone itself: The junction shows a germline mismatch at one end, possibly a read error. The V and J genes are TRBV2 and TRBJ1-5; 8 bases match TRBD1. This CDR3 region has 14 residues. Germline values: CDR1 SNHLY, CDR2 FYNNEI. The CDR3 loop is CASSEDRGNQPQHF. The CDR3 DNA follows: TGTGCCAGCAGCGAAGACAGGGGAAATCAGCCCCAGCATTTT.

A few counts support this clone. This chain links TRBV29-1 with TRBJ2-2, with 10 bases that match TRBD1. CDR3 length: 14 amino acids. V lost 6 bases, J lost 4 bases, and 5 bases stayed unmatched. From germline, CDR1 is SQVTM and CDR2 ANQGSEA. The CDR3 loop reads CSVAGQGSTGELFF. CDR3 DNA: TGCAGCGTGGCGGGACAGGGGAGCACCGGGGAGCTGTTTTTT.

The rearrangement links TRBV30 to TRBJ1-1; a weak D match, TRBD1 (5 bases). With 1 base removed from V and 4 bases from J, the gap between germline ends came to 10 bases. Germline V lookup: CDR1 GTSNPN, CDR2 SVGIG (reference sequence). The CDR3 spans 13 residues. CDR3 sequence (DNA): TGTGCCTGGAGTGCAGGGAGTCCCACTGAAGCTTTCTTT. This sequence encodes CAWSAGSPTEAFF.

There are a few counts of this clone. The chain recombines TRBV11-2 with TRBJ2-4; D is possibly TRBD2 (6 bases). V was shortened by 7 bases and J by 3 bases, with 19 bases between the two germline ends. Germline V gene lookup returns CDR1 SGHAT and CDR2 FQNNGV. The CDR3 runs 16 residues. The CDR3 bases are TGTGCCAGCACCAACGCCGGGGGTAAAGACAAAAACATTCAGTACTTC. Its protein product is CASTNAGGKDKNIQYF.

This clone turned up a few times. The chain employs TRBV7-9 and TRBJ1-4, with unresolved D. The germline CDR1 and CDR2 sequences are SEHNR and FQNEAQ (reference sequence). Trimming cost V 5 bases and J 8 bases, with 9 bases left between them. CDR3 length: 12 amino acids. The CDR3 DNA reads as TGTGCCAGCAGCCTCTCCGAAGAAAAACTGTTTTTT. Its protein is CASSLSEEKLFF.